These 11 T cell receptor beta chains were all obtained from the same sample, sequenced in a study of early T cells in non-severe SARS-CoV-2 infection. TCRdb re-called the 5' RACE reads through MiXCR, storing one row per CDR3 protein. The data show just under 65,000 distinct CDR3 sequences, about 10% seen once. The source material was whole blood, sampled at baseline. These receptors all stem from an adult who was a healthcare worker with PCR-confirmed SARS-CoV-2 infection or an uninfected control (not recorded which).

V is TRBV19 and J is TRBJ1-5; the D is unclear. With 3 bases removed from V and 4 bases from J, the gap between germline ends came to 7 bases. CDR1 LNHDA and CDR2 SQIVND come from the germline V gene (reference sequence). The CDR3 runs to 13 residues. CDR3 bases: TGTGCCAGTAGTATCACCGAAAATCAGCCCCAGCATTTT. This gives the protein CASSITENQPQHF.

This clonotype occurred many times. The chain couples TRBV7-8 to TRBJ2-3, with 9 nucleotides matching TRBD1. The CDR3 spans 16 residues. V was clipped by 3 bases and J by 3 bases; unmatched bases: 7. Germline V CDR1 and CDR2: SGHVS, FQNEAQ. CDR3 sequence: CASSFRQGGITDTQYF. CDR3 coding DNA: TGTGCCAGCAGCTTCAGACAGGGGGGAATTACAGATACGCAGTATTTT.

Points on this clonotype: With a much larger clone just one base away, this may be a read error. The chain joins TRBV5-4 to TRBJ1-2; 7 positions match TRBD1. Per germline, CDR1 SGHNT and CDR2 YYREEE (reference sequence). The CDR3 extends over 15 amino acids. CDR3 protein: CANSFRGGGHYGYTF. CDR3 nucleotide sequence: TGTGCCAACAGCTTCCGAGGAGGGGGCCACTATGGCTACACCTTC.

This clonotype was seen a few times. The chain uses TRBV9 and TRBJ2-3; D is uncertain. The germline V gene encodes CDR1 SGDLS and CDR2 YYNGEE. The germline V and J ends were trimmed by 0 bases and 2 bases, with 7 bases remaining between them. This CDR3 region has 14 residues. The CDR3 sequence: CASSVGQLTDTQYF. The CDR3 DNA follows: TGTGCCAGCAGCGTAGGGCAGCTCACAGATACGCAGTATTTT. Based on the CDR3 plus reference TRBV9 and TRBJ2-3, the full variable domain is DSGVTQTPKHLITATGQRVTLRCSPRSGDLSVYWYQQSLDQGLQFLIQYYNGEERAKGNILERFSAQQFPDLHSELNLSSLELGDSALYFCASSVGQLTDTQYFGPGTRLTVL.

This clonotype has at least ten counts. The chain joins TRBV5-1 to TRBJ2-3; tentatively, D is TRBD2 (6 bases). Germline V gives CDR1 SGHRS, CDR2 YFSETQ. V was shortened by 1 base and J by 2 bases, with 14 bases between the two germline ends. The length of the CDR3 is 16 residues. The CDR3: CASSLPTGLPTDTQYF. The CDR3 nucleotides read TGCGCCAGCAGCTTGCCGACGGGACTTCCCACAGATACGCAGTATTTT.

This clonotype has at least ten counts. V usage is TRBV27 and J usage is TRBJ2-5; 7 bases are shared with TRBD2. CDR1 and CDR2 (germline): MNHEY, SMNVEV (reference sequence). V gave up 6 bases and J gave up 7 bases; unmatched junction bases: 11. The length of the CDR3 is 14 residues. The DNA of the CDR3 is TGTGCCAGCAGGGGGGAGGGCGGGGCGTCGACCCAGTACTTC. Translating gives CASRGEGGASTQYF.

V and J are TRBV11-2 and TRBJ2-7, with 9 bases fitting TRBD1. The ends lost 5 bases at V and 6 bases at J; junction bases unmatched: 8. The CDR3 contains 14 residues. CDR1 is SGHAT and CDR2 is FQNNGV in the germline V gene. In DNA, the CDR3 is TGTGCCAGCAGCCCCCGGACAGGGGAAACCGAGCAGTACTTC. Its protein is CASSPRTGETEQYF.

This clonotype was observed a handful of times. V is TRBV6-2 or TRBV6-3 and J is TRBJ2-6; 7 bases match TRBD2. In germline, CDR1 is MNHEY, CDR2 SVGEGT. V lost 6 bases and J lost 0; bases outside the gene matches: 2. The CDR3 contains 15 residues. The CDR3 reads CASRGGDSGANVLTF. The CDR3 DNA sequence: TGTGCCAGCAGGGGAGGGGACTCTGGGGCCAACGTCCTGACTTTC.

This clonotype appeared a few times. The chain has TRBV20-1 and TRBJ1-1; no clear D gene. This CDR3 has 14 residues. Germline V lookup: CDR1 DFQATT, CDR2 SNEGSKA (reference sequence). The V end lost 5 bases, the J end lost 0 bases, and 13 bases lay between the germline ends. CDR3 protein: CSAPRFGLNTEAFF. The CDR3 DNA sequence: TGCAGTGCTCCCCGGTTCGGGCTGAACACTGAAGCTTTCTTT.

This clonotype was counted at least ten times. Relative to the germline gene, one junction end is altered; a read error may explain this. This chain uses TRBV18 with TRBJ2-1, with 8 bases fitting TRBD2. The CDR3 sequence is 15 residues long. Germline CDR1 and CDR2: KGHSH and LQKENI. CDR3 sequence (DNA): TGCGCCAGCAGCCCCGGGACTAGTTCCTACAATGAGCAGTTCTTC. Amino acids: CASSPGTSSYNEQFF.

The chain joins TRBV7-8 to TRBJ2-3, with 11 positions matching TRBD1. The CDR3 contains 15 residues. V trimming: 3 bases; J trimming: 6 bases; junction bases outside the gene matches: 5. Germline CDR1 SGHVS, CDR2 FQNEAQ. CDR3 in amino acids: CASSLGQGDWDTQYF. The CDR3 DNA sequence: TGTGCCAGCAGCTTGGGACAGGGGGACTGGGATACGCAGTATTTT.